The 17 T cell receptor beta chains given below trace back to one sample, sequenced in a study of cytomegalovirus exposure and HLA in healthy donors. The study ran its PCR with 60 Vbeta and 13 Jbeta primers. The repertoire was sequenced with immunoSEQ multiplex PCR; TCRdb's copy has only in-frame clones and lacks some. The sample consists of about 140,000 clones, around 80% of them appearing once. What was sequenced was PBMCs. The receptors originated from a male donor in good health and CMV-seropositive.

The chain recombines TRBV10-3 with TRBJ1-1; maybe TRBD1 (5 bases). With 4 bases removed from V and 1 base from J, the gap between germline ends came to 10 bases. Germline V gene sequence: CDR1 ENHRY, CDR2 SYGVKD. This CDR3 is built from 14 residues. CDR3 sequence: CAISVGGSNTEAFF. DNA of the CDR3: TGTGCCATCAGTGTGGGGGGTTCGAACACTGAAGCTTTCTTT.

V gene TRBV21-1 combines with J gene TRBJ1-5; the table's D call of TRBD1 was not tested on the DNA. TRBV21-1 is designated a pseudogene. CDR3 length: 16 residues. CDR3: CASTRGQANRNQPQHF. Here the CDR3 DNA reads TGTGCCAGCACTCGAGGACAGGCGAATCGAAATCAGCCCCAGCATTTT.

The gene calls are TRBV7-2 and TRBJ2-7, with TRBD2 matching over 12 bases. CDR3 length: 15 amino acids. J lost 1 base, V lost 5 bases, and 3 bases had no gene match. Germline CDR1 is SGHTA and CDR2 is FQGNSA. The CDR3 loop reads CASSQTSGRSYEQYF. DNA for the CDR3: TGTGCCAGCAGCCAGACTAGCGGGAGATCCTACGAGCAGTACTTC.

The rearrangement uses TRBV28 and TRBJ2-5; tentative D call: TRBD1 (6 bases). Trimming left V 2 bases short and J 1 base short, with 8 bases between. The CDR3 sequence is 14 residues long. Germline CDR1 reads MDHEN; CDR2 reads SYDVKM. In DNA form, the CDR3 reads TGTGCCAGCAGTTTAAGACAGGTCCAAGAGACCCAGTACTTC. This sequence encodes CASSLRQVQETQYF.

The V gene is TRBV28, the J gene TRBJ2-5; D is undetermined. V dropped 4 bases and J dropped 5 bases, with 11 bases sitting between them. The CDR3 has 13 residues. CDR1 and CDR2 from the germline V gene are MDHEN and SYDVKM. The CDR3 loop is CASSSGVGETQYF. The CDR3 bases are TGTGCCAGCAGTTCCGGAGTCGGGGAGACCCAGTACTTC. Full variable domain (remainder filled in from reference TRBV28 and TRBJ2-5): DVKVTQSSRYLVKRTGEKVFLECVQDMDHENMFWYRQDPGLGLRLIYFSYDVKMKEKGDIPEGYSVSREKKERFSLILESASTNQTSMYLCASSSGVGETQYFGPGTRLLVL.

V and J are TRBV6-5 and TRBJ2-3, with 7 bases that match TRBD2. CDR3 length equals 15 residues. Germline CDR1 is MNHEY and CDR2 is SVGAGI. With V trimmed by 6 bases and J by 3 bases, 9 bases remained unmatched. CDR3 DNA: TGTGCCAGCAGCCGGACTAGGGATTCAACAGATACGCAGTATTTT. This gives the protein CASSRTRDSTDTQYF.

The V gene is TRBV14, the J gene TRBJ2-5; a weak D match, TRBD1 (5 bases). The CDR3 is 14 amino acids. The germline V and J ends were trimmed by 0 bases and 2 bases, with 7 bases remaining between them. Per the germline V gene, CDR1 is SGHDN and CDR2 is FVKESK. The DNA of the CDR3 is TGTGCCAGCAGCCAAGAAAGACAGCAAGAGACCCAGTACTTC. Translated: CASSQERQQETQYF.

The gene calls are TRBV6-5 and TRBJ1-1, with a tentative D call TRBD1 (6 bases). The CDR3 consists of 14 residues. V was shortened by 6 bases and J by 0 bases, with 11 bases between the two germline ends. Germline assignment: CDR1 MNHEY and CDR2 SVGAGI. The CDR3 protein is CASRQGPMNTEAFF. As DNA, the CDR3 is TGTGCCAGCAGGCAGGGGCCCATGAACACTGAAGCTTTCTTT.

The chain is built from TRBV19 and TRBJ2-5; TRBD2 aligns across 11 bases. CDR1 is LNHDA and CDR2 is SQIVND in the germline V gene (reference sequence). The CDR3 length is 14 residues. Trimming at V came to 4 bases and at J to 14 bases, leaving 12 bases not matched to a gene. The DNA of the CDR3 is TGTGCCAGTAGTAATCCGGGACTAGCGGCGGGAGTCTACTTC. The encoded protein is CASSNPGLAAGVYF.

V usage is TRBV19 and J usage is TRBJ1-5; D perhaps matches TRBD1 (6 bases). Germline CDR1 reads LNHDA; CDR2 reads SQIVND (reference sequence). Trimming took 7 bases from V and 1 from J, leaving 11 bases between them. CDR3 length equals 14 residues. The CDR3 DNA reads as TGTGCCAGTATGGGGGGGGCAAGCAATCAGCCCCAGCATTTT. Encoded protein: CASMGGASNQPQHF. The full variable domain, completed using reference TRBV19 and TRBJ1-5, is DGGITQSPKYLFRKEGQNVTLSCEQNLNHDAMYWYRQDPGQGLRLIYYSQIVNDFQKGDIAEGYSVSREKKESFPLTVTSAQKNPTAFYLCASMGGASNQPQHFGDGTRLSIL.

This clone was seen only once. The chain employs TRBV18 and TRBJ2-3; 9 bases line up with TRBD2. Trimming at V came to 1 base and at J to 2 bases, leaving 7 bases not matched to a gene. The germline V gene encodes CDR1 KGHSH and CDR2 LQKENI. CDR3 length: 17 residues. The CDR3 nucleotides are TGTGCCAGCTCACCACGGCTCATAGCGGGGGACACAGATACGCAGTATTTT. Its protein is CASSPRLIAGDTDTQYF.

Comment on this clone: One junction end does not reproduce the germline sequence, and a read error may be involved. The V and J genes are TRBV27 and TRBJ2-7, with 8 bases matching TRBD2. CDR3 length equals 16 residues. The V gene's germline CDR1 is MNHEY and CDR2 SMNVEV (reference sequence). CDR3 sequence (DNA): TGTGCCAGCAGTTTATCGGCGAGCGGGAGCTCCCACGAGCAGTACTTC. Translated: CASSLSASGSSHEQYF.

This clone appeared once. The V gene is TRBV5-6, the J gene TRBJ2-2, with 8 nucleotides matching TRBD1. The V and J ends lost 2 bases and 0 bases, in that order; junction bases with no gene match: 6. Germline lookup yields CDR1 SGHDT and CDR2 YYEEEE. This CDR3 comprises 17 residues. In nucleotides, the CDR3 is TGTGCCAGCAGCTTTTCTCCGGGACAGGCGAACACCGGGGAGCTGTTTTTT. Translation: CASSFSPGQANTGELFF.

This clone was detected once. V and J are TRBV11-2 and TRBJ1-1; 8 nucleotides line up with TRBD1. The CDR3 has 12 residues. Germline V gene data show CDR1 as SGHAT and CDR2 as FQNNGV. V lost 7 bases to trimming and J lost 6 bases; unmatched junction nucleotides: 4. The CDR3 region has the DNA TGTGCCAGCACCCTGACAGGGGCTGAAGCTTTCTTT. As protein: CASTLTGAEAFF.

This chain links TRBV5-1 with TRBJ2-7, with D maybe TRBD1 (5 bases). Germline CDR1 reads SGHRS; CDR2 reads YFSETQ. V was shortened by 4 bases and J by 0 bases, with 20 bases between the two germline ends. The CDR3 sequence is 17 residues long. The CDR3 reads CASSHPTTRTTSYEQYF. CDR3 DNA sequence: TGCGCCAGCAGCCACCCGACAACACGGACAACCTCCTACGAGCAGTACTTC. The variable domain in full, completed from reference TRBV5-1 and TRBJ2-7, reads KAGVTQTPRYLIKTRGQQVTLSCSPISGHRSVSWYQQTPGQGLQFLFEYFSETQRNKGNFPGRFSGRQFSNSRSEMNVSTLELGDSALYLCASSHPTTRTTSYEQYFGPGTRLTVT.

V and J are TRBV6-5 and TRBJ1-5; TRBD1 agrees at 7 bases. The CDR3 covers 15 residues. Germline-derived CDR1 and CDR2 are MNHEY and SVGAGI. V lost 6 bases, J lost 1 base, and 6 bases stayed unmatched. The CDR3 loop reads CASSRQGTSNQPQHF. CDR3 coding DNA: TGTGCCAGCAGCAGACAGGGTACAAGCAATCAGCCCCAGCATTTT.

V and J are TRBV28 and TRBJ1-5; a weak D match, TRBD1 (5 bases). Trimming pared 8 bases from V and 7 bases from J, leaving 12 bases between. The CDR3 is 12 residues long. Germline V lookup: CDR1 MDHEN, CDR2 SYDVKM. CDR3 nucleotides: TGTGCCAGCGGGGGGGTGGACCAGCCCCAGCATTTT. Its protein is CASGGVDQPQHF.